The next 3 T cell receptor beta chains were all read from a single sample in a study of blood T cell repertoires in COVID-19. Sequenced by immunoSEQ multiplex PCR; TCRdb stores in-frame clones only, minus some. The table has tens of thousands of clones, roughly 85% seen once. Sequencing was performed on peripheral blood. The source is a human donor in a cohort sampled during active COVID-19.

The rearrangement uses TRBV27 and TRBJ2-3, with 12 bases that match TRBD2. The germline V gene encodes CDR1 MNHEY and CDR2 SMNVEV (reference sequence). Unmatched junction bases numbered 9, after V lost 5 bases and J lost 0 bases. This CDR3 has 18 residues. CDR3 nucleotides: TGTGCCAGCAGTCAACGACTAGCGGGGGCCCTTAGCACAGATACGCAGTATTTT. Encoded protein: CASSQRLAGALSTDTQYF.

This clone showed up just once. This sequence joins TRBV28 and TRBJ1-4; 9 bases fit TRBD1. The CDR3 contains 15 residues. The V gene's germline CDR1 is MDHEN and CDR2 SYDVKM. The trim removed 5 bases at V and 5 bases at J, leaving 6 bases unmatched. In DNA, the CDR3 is TGTGCCAGCAGTGCCCCCGGGACAGGGAATGAAAAACTGTTTTTT. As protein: CASSAPGTGNEKLFF.

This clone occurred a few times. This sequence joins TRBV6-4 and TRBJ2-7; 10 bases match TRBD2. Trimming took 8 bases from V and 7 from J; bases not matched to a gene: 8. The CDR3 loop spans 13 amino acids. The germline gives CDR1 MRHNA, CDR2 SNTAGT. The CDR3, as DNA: TGTGCCAGCCTAACTAGCGGGGTCTTAGAGCAGTACTTC. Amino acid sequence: CASLTSGVLEQYF.